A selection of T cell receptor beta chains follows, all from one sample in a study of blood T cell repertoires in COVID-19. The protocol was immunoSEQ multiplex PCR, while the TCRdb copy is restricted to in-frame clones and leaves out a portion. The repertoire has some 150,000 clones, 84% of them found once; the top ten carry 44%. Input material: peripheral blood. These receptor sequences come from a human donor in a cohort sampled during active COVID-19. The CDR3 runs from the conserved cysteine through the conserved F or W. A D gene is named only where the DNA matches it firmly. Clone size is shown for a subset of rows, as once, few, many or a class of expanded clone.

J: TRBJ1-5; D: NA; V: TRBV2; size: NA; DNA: TGTGCCAGTTCGTCGGAGGGAGGACAGCCCCAGCATTTT; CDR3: CASSSEGGQPQHF
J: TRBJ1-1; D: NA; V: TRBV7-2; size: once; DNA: TGTGCCAGCAGCTTCTACAGGGCTAACACTGAAGCTTTCTTT; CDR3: CASSFYRANTEAFF
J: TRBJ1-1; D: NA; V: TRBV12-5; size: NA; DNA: TGTGCTAGTGGTTCGGACAGACAGAACACTGAAGCTTTCTTT; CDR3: CASGSDRQNTEAFF
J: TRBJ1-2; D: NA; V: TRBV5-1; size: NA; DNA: TGCGCCAGCAGCTTGGCGGGGGATTCTGACTATGGCTACACCTTC; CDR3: CASSLAGDSDYGYTF
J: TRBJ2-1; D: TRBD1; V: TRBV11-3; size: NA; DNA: TGTGCCAGCAGCGGCCAACAGGGGCCTTGGGTGGATGAGCAGTTCTTC; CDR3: CASSGQQGPWVDEQFF
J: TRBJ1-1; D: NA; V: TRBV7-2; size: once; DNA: TGTGCCAGCAGCCCCTACGGGGTGCCGGGTTCCAGCCGTGAAGCTTTCTTT; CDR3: CASSPYGVPGSSREAFF
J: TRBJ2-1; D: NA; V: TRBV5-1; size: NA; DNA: TGCGCCAGCAGCTTAGAAGGGACTTACTACAATGAGCAGTTCTTC; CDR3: CASSLEGTYYNEQFF
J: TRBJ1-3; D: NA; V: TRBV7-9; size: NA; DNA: TGTGCCAGCACCGGGGGCCTGGGGTCTGGAAACACCATATATTTT; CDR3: CASTGGLGSGNTIYF
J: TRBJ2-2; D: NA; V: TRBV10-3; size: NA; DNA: TGTGCCATCAGTGAGGGGCCCCCCTCATCCGGGGAGCTGTTTTTT; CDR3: CAISEGPPSSGELFF
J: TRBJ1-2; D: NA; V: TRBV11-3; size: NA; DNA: TGTGCCAGCAGCCATCTGGGCGAAAAGGCTGGCTACACCTTC; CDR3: CASSHLGEKAGYTF